These T cell receptor beta chains were read from a single sample in a study of T cell repertoires in cytomegalovirus infection. TCRdb re-called the reads through MiXCR, storing one row per CDR3 protein. The sample includes about 160,000 distinct CDR3 sequences, about a fifth seen only once; the top ten take under 30%. For these TCRs, the target antigens are not known. Sample: CD8+ T cells from cultured PBMCs, taken from culture after CMV antigen stimulation. Source of these receptors: a human donor in good health (CMV status not recorded). Some clones in this sample may be carry-over from other donors' samples. Each CDR3 is given with its conserved first and last residue.

TRBJ1-2 | TRBV7-9 | CASRLGSTYGYTF
TRBJ2-1 | TRBV30 | CAWGWDSQFF
TRBJ1-2 | TRBV20-1 | CSARDPYGYTF
TRBJ1-2 | TRBV25-1 | CASAGTGARYGYTF
TRBJ2-3 | TRBV2 | CATPGGGLRDTQYF
TRBJ1-2 | TRBV2 | CASSYTGDYGYTF
TRBJ1-1 | TRBV7-6 | CASSQGITPNTEAFF
TRBJ1-2 | TRBV5-4 | CASSPAGAGYGYTF
TRBJ1-3 | TRBV12-3/TRBV12-4 | CASRLTLFSGNTIYF
TRBJ2-1 | TRBV7-7 | CASSQFPGGEQFF
TRBJ2-7 | TRBV6-1 | CASSEWTGSYEQYF
TRBJ1-6 | TRBV27 | CASSLPRPLLGSPLHF
TRBJ2-3 | TRBV15 | CATSRDSGSGGASGTDTQYF
TRBJ2-7 | TRBV12-5 | CASGLAPLAPDEQYF
TRBJ2-1 | TRBV7-9 | CASNRQSPYNEQFF
TRBJ1-5 | TRBV6-1 | CASSADRYGNQPQHF
TRBJ1-5 | TRBV4-1 | CASSRSMPGGESNQPQHF
TRBJ2-2 | TRBV27 | CASSLSIGYHGELFF
TRBJ2-2 | TRBV28 | CASSLFLRGGVDTGELFF
TRBJ2-7 | TRBV6-2/TRBV6-3 | CASSYSEDRRYEQYF
TRBJ1-2 | TRBV12-3/TRBV12-4 | CASSSGTDYHGYTF
TRBJ1-5 | TRBV7-8 | CASSLAAWAADQPQHF
TRBJ2-2 | TRBV12-3/TRBV12-4 | CASRGTQGQGTGELFF
TRBJ1-5 | TRBV7-9 | CASSSMGFNQPQHF
TRBJ2-4 | TRBV6-6 | CASSGRGLAPENIQYF
TRBJ1-5 | TRBV6-2/TRBV6-3 | CASSPTPYRYSNQPQHF
TRBJ1-5 | TRBV27 | CASRLRQGVNQPQHF
TRBJ2-7 | TRBV6-6 | CATPGVDSPSYEQYF
TRBJ1-6 | TRBV6-5 | CASGTGAGSPLHF
TRBJ2-1 | TRBV7-6 | CASSPVPADSHYNEQFF
TRBJ1-3 | TRBV12-3/TRBV12-4 | CASSLAPIGNTIYF
TRBJ2-7 | TRBV7-2 | CASSLGQGGLYEQYF
TRBJ2-1 | TRBV7-2 | CASSLGVLAGSEQFF
TRBJ2-5 | TRBV12-3/TRBV12-4 | CASNLIGGKETQYF